This is a list of T cell receptor beta chains from one sample in a study of Ad26.COV2.S vaccination and SARS-CoV-2 variants. Clones were sequenced by immunoSEQ multiplex PCR, and TCRdb holds only the in-frame ones, with some missing. Here the sample spans 350,000 to 550,000 clones, about 88% being singletons. The sample was peripheral blood, taken in a trial of Ad26.COV2.S vaccine versus placebo. These receptors were taken from a person between 18 and 59 years old who received the Ad26.COV2.S COVID-19 vaccine or a placebo. Both conserved end residues are part of each CDR3. D genes are given only for firm matches. Size values are once, few and many counts, or a class for expanded clones, and some rows have none.

.,.,TRBJ1-1,TRBV29-1,12,CSVDIGAGRAFF,TGCAGCGTTGATATCGGGGCCGGAAGGGCTTTCTTT
.,.,TRBJ2-6,TRBV5-1,17,CASSTTDRRAGANVLTF,TGCGCCAGCAGCACTACAGACAGGAGGGCTGGGGCCAACGTCCTGACTTTC
.,.,TRBJ2-7,TRBV28,14,CASSFHGQGYEQYF,TGTGCCAGCAGTTTCCACGGCCAGGGCTACGAGCAGTACTTC
.,.,TRBJ1-2,TRBV9,13,CASSVVTEGGYTF,TGTGCCAGCAGCGTAGTAACTGAAGGGGGCTACACCTTC
.,.,TRBJ1-1,TRBV24-1,13,CATSDSVNTEAFF,TGTGCCACCAGTGACTCGGTGAACACTGAAGCTTTCTTT
few,TRBD1,TRBJ1-5,TRBV4-1,14,CASSQGTGYQPQHF,TGCGCCAGCAGCCAAGGGACAGGATATCAGCCCCAGCATTTT
.,.,TRBJ2-2,TRBV20-1,14,CSASDSMETGELFF,TGCAGTGCCAGTGACAGTATGGAGACCGGGGAGCTGTTTTTT
.,.,TRBJ2-7,TRBV28,11,CASSSTYEQYF,TGTGCCAGCAGCTCTACCTACGAGCAGTACTTC
.,TRBD1,TRBJ2-5,TRBV7-3,13,CASSSQGRETQYF,TGTGCCAGCAGCTCACAGGGGCGAGAGACCCAGTACTTC
once,.,TRBJ1-2,TRBV5-1,15,CASSLASTGADGYTF,TGCGCCAGCAGCTTGGCCTCGACAGGCGCGGATGGCTACACCTTC
.,.,TRBJ2-7,TRBV7-8,13,CASSPRGNYEQYF,TGTGCCAGCAGCCCCAGAGGCAATTACGAGCAGTACTTC
.,.,TRBJ2-5,TRBV28,15,CASSFTSDNQETQYF,TGTGCCAGCAGTTTCACATCGGACAACCAAGAGACCCAGTACTTC
.,.,TRBJ1-2,TRBV28,12,CASSQGAYGYTF,TGTGCCAGCAGTCAAGGGGCCTATGGCTACACCTTC
.,.,TRBJ1-2,TRBV7-9,15,CASSSDARREYGYTF,TGTGCCAGCAGCTCGGACGCCCGGCGGGAGTATGGCTACACCTTC
once,.,TRBJ2-3,TRBV9,17,CASSVDLGGAGTDTQYF,TGTGCCAGCAGCGTAGATTTGGGGGGAGCAGGGACAGATACGCAGTATTTT
.,TRBD1,TRBJ2-5,TRBV7-2,15,CASSQGTARQETQYF,TGTGCCAGCAGCCAAGGGACAGCCCGACAAGAGACCCAGTACTTC
once,.,TRBJ2-5,TRBV7-2,10,CATGRETQYF,TGTGCCACCGGGCGGGAGACCCAGTACTTC
few,.,TRBJ1-3,TRBV6-5,14,CASSQTRGGNTIYF,TGTGCCAGCAGTCAGACCAGGGGTGGAAACACCATATATTTT
many,.,TRBJ2-2,TRBV10-3,15,CAISDRQMNTGELFF,TGTGCCATCAGTGATAGGCAGATGAACACCGGGGAGCTGTTTTTT
.,TRBD2,TRBJ2-3,TRBV3-1/TRBV3-2,18,CASSLSLAGGLSTDTQYF,TGTGCCAGCAGCCTATCCTTAGCGGGGGGTCTGAGCACAGATACGCAGTATTTT
.,.,TRBJ1-2,TRBV19,15,CASMGTAPTDYGYTF,TGTGCCAGTATGGGAACGGCCCCCACGGACTATGGCTACACCTTC
.,.,TRBJ1-2,TRBV21-1,12,CARDRGGYGYTF,TGTGCCAGGGACAGGGGCGGCTATGGCTACACCTTC
.,.,TRBJ1-2,TRBV4-3,15,CASSQDRQAAYGYTF,TGCGCCAGCAGCCAAGACCGCCAGGCCGCCTATGGCTACACCTTC
.,.,TRBJ2-5,TRBV6-2/TRBV6-3,16,CASSRHGQGLKETQYF,TGTGCCAGCAGTAGACACGGCCAGGGACTCAAAGAGACCCAGTACTTC
.,.,TRBJ1-5,TRBV5-8,14,CASTIPGGAQPQHF,TGTGCCAGCACCATTCCGGGGGGAGCCCAGCCCCAGCATTTT
.,.,TRBJ1-2,TRBV5-1,14,CASSLDEGRGGYTF,TGCGCCAGCAGCTTAGACGAGGGTCGGGGAGGCTACACCTTC
.,.,TRBJ1-4,TRBV7-3,16,CASSPSGGGIGEKLFF,TGTGCCAGCAGCCCATCCGGCGGGGGGATCGGTGAAAAACTGTTTTTT
.,.,TRBJ2-7,TRBV7-2,15,CASSLVFPSSYEQYF,TGTGCCAGCAGCTTAGTCTTCCCCAGTTCCTACGAGCAGTACTTC
few,.,TRBJ1-6,TRBV3-1/TRBV3-2,15,CASSRLGGNNSPLHF,TGTGCCAGCAGCCGGCTCGGGGGTAATAATTCACCCCTCCACTTT
.,.,TRBJ1-1,TRBV4-1,14,CASSQEQEDTEAFF,TGCGCCAGCAGCCAAGAACAGGAGGACACTGAAGCTTTCTTT
.,TRBD2,TRBJ2-7,TRBV7-6,17,CASSPTLAGARSGEQYF,TGTGCCAGCAGCCCCACACTAGCGGGGGCAAGGTCCGGCGAGCAGTACTTC
.,TRBD1,TRBJ2-3,TRBV7-9,15,CAGQELPSSTDTQYF,TGTGCCGGACAGGAGCTCCCCTCTAGCACAGATACGCAGTATTTT
once,TRBD1,TRBJ1-5,TRBV30,16,CAWSARDRGSNQPQHF,TGTGCCTGGAGTGCCCGAGACAGGGGAAGCAATCAGCCCCAGCATTTT
.,.,TRBJ1-2,TRBV7-2,12,CASSFGNYGYTF,TGTGCCAGCAGCTTTGGAAACTATGGCTACACCTTC
.,.,TRBJ1-1,TRBV27,14,CASSSSGIGTEAFF,TGTGCCAGCAGTTCCTCAGGGATAGGAACTGAAGCTTTCTTT
once,TRBD2,TRBJ2-3,TRBV6-6,17,CASSPLAGAPSTDTQYF,TGTGCCAGCAGTCCGCTAGCGGGGGCCCCTAGCACAGATACGCAGTATTTT
.,.,TRBJ2-3,TRBV5-1,14,CASSLGVSPDTQYF,TGCGCCAGCAGCTTGGGGGTTAGCCCAGATACGCAGTATTTT
.,.,TRBJ2-4,TRBV11-2,14,CASRTPEAKNIQYF,TGTGCCAGCAGGACTCCCGAAGCCAAAAACATTCAGTACTTC
.,.,TRBJ2-4,TRBV29-1,18,CSVERIYSDGEAKNIQYF,TGCAGCGTTGAAAGGATCTATTCGGACGGGGAGGCCAAAAACATTCAGTACTTC
few,TRBD1,TRBJ2-3,TRBV7-9,13,CASSLAGQSTQYF,TGTGCCAGCAGCTTAGCGGGACAGAGTACGCAGTATTTT
.,TRBD1,TRBJ1-1,TRBV28,16,CASSPIPGTGSTEAFF,TGTGCCAGCAGTCCAATCCCCGGGACAGGGAGCACTGAAGCTTTCTTT
.,.,TRBJ1-2,TRBV28,12,CASSPTNYGYTF,TGTGCCAGCAGTCCTACTAACTATGGCTACACCTTC
.,TRBD2,TRBJ2-5,TRBV5-3,17,CARSDRTSGGVQETQYF,TGTGCCAGAAGCGATCGGACTAGCGGGGGGGTCCAAGAGACCCAGTACTTC
.,.,TRBJ2-3,TRBV2,14,CASGGTDVTDTQYF,TGTGCCAGCGGCGGGACGGACGTCACAGATACGCAGTATTTT
.,.,TRBJ2-2,TRBV7-9,14,CASSLFGDTGELFF,TGTGCCAGCAGCTTATTCGGGGACACCGGGGAGCTGTTTTTT
.,TRBD2,TRBJ2-7,TRBV7-2,17,CASSLAFLAGAWGEQYF,TGTGCCAGCAGCTTAGCATTCCTAGCGGGGGCTTGGGGCGAGCAGTACTTC
.,.,TRBJ2-6,TRBV9,17,CASSVGGRTSGANVLTF,TGTGCCAGCAGCGTAGGGGGCCGGACATCTGGGGCCAACGTCCTGACTTTC
.,.,TRBJ1-6,TRBV28,12,CASRRGDSPLHF,TGTGCCAGCAGGAGGGGGGATTCACCCCTCCACTTT
few,.,TRBJ1-1,TRBV6-6,15,CASSYSTAMNTEAFF,TGTGCCAGCAGTTACTCGACAGCCATGAACACTGAAGCTTTCTTT
.,.,TRBJ1-5,TRBV15,14,CATSSAGFNQPQHF,TGTGCCACCAGCAGTGCAGGGTTCAATCAGCCCCAGCATTTT
.,TRBD1,TRBJ2-7,TRBV3-1/TRBV3-2,18,CASSQDRGRGRSLYEQYF,TGTGCCAGCAGCCAAGATAGAGGCAGGGGGCGAAGCCTCTACGAGCAGTACTTC
.,.,TRBJ1-3,TRBV20-1,15,CSASSVQDLSGAIYF,TGCAGTGCTAGTAGTGTGCAGGACCTTTCTGGGGCCATATATTTT
.,TRBD2,TRBJ2-2,TRBV10-3,19,CAIRGTRLAGGRDTGELFF,TGTGCCATCAGGGGGACCCGACTAGCGGGAGGGCGAGACACCGGGGAGCTGTTTTTT
.,TRBD2,TRBJ2-3,TRBV6-5,16,CASSFGLAGGTDTQYF,TGTGCCAGCAGTTTCGGACTAGCGGGGGGCACAGATACGCAGTATTTT
.,.,TRBJ1-2,TRBV12-5,16,CASGSPIGFQGAGYTF,TGTGCTAGTGGTTCCCCAATCGGGTTCCAAGGCGCCGGCTACACCTTC
.,.,TRBJ2-2,TRBV14,15,CASSQDPGATGELFF,TGTGCCAGCAGCCAAGACCCGGGGGCCACCGGGGAGCTGTTTTTT